The rows below give T cell receptor beta chains drawn from one sample of a study of PD-L1 blockade in urothelial cancer. The table came from immunoSEQ multiplex PCR; TCRdb's copy has only in-frame clones and leaves some out. The sample contains tens of thousands of clones, 75% of which appear only once. The material was PBMCs, obtained around atezolizumab (anti-PD-L1) treatment. The receptors derive from a man aged 65 to 85 with urothelial cancer. Each CDR3 is given with its conserved first and last residue. The order of the fields is V gene, CDR3 protein.

TRBV19 CASSPPSGAKAFF
TRBV2 CASSEAGAVQETQYF
TRBV9 CASSVGPGTSGIGDEQFF
TRBV5-1 CASSDGTGYGYTF
TRBV4-2 CASSPHPTDYAYNEQFF
TRBV7-2 CASSSQDRNNYGYTF
TRBV12-2 CASRLVQTSGTNFGFDYNEQFF
TRBV7-9 CASSSGQVNTEAFF
TRBV6-6 CASSTTGTSYGYTF
TRBV5-1 CASSRDTNYGYTF
TRBV5-4 CASSLSPGKETQYF
TRBV18 CASSPDRGGNQPQHF
TRBV29-1 CSVDGTAGGYNEQFF
TRBV6-5 CASSYLRGPFTDTQYF
TRBV7-8 CASSLGSTGFGYTF
TRBV6-1 CASRRSGTSNEQFF
TRBV7-6 CASKQGLNTGELFF
TRBV10-3 CAISGTPNTEAFF
TRBV11-3 CASSPLAGGETQYF
TRBV4-3 CASSQDRQGRYEQYF
TRBV9 CASSVAGGGLVGADTQYF
TRBV5-8 CASSSDRLEYF
TRBV15 CATSRGQGNQPQHF
TRBV7-9 CASSWDRAGYTF
TRBV10-3 CAISVPGTGNTIYF
TRBV21-1 CASSKVRTGATYSYEQYF
TRBV7-2 CASSPLLGRGEQYF
TRBV5-6 CASSLGRGSPQHF
TRBV7-3 CASSLSLAGVDEQFF
TRBV29-1 CSVDSGGLGFTFF
TRBV28 CASRGSSGSYNEQFF